This record covers a single TCR beta chain. The data derive from a study of control samples from healthy donors and cancer patients. Method: immunoSEQ multiplex PCR; TCRdb's copy keeps in-frame clones and lacks some. Here the sample spans about 120,000 clones, about nine tenths being singletons. The junction had 3 bases not matched to a gene; V was cut back by 4 bases and J by 3 bases. This CDR3 is built from 14 residues. Germline CDR1 reads SGHVS; CDR2 reads FQNEAQ. The chain recombines TRBV7-8 with TRBJ1-5; 7 bases are shared with TRBD1. The sequence was obtained from a man aged 40-49 years in good health. Material: blood. CDR3 in amino acids: CASSSDRDNQPQHF. CDR3 DNA: TGTGCCAGCAGCTCAGACAGGGACAATCAGCCCCAGCATTTT.